This TCR beta chain stems from a study of blood T cell repertoires in COVID-19. Study context: Sites in the United States, Italy and Spain provided acute and convalescent COVID-19 samples.

Some clones are missing from TCRdb's copy, which holds only in-frame ones; the method was immunoSEQ multiplex PCR. The sample lists under 400,000 clones; 65% to 90% were seen once. The cohort comprised adults aged roughly 18 to 90 years residing in 20 to 30 US areas. Categorization into cohorts depended on clinical history that participants reported. The specimen sequenced was PBMCs or T cells enriched from blood (not recorded which). The receptor was isolated from a woman aged 40 to 50 with acute COVID-19.

CDR3 sequence: CASSQQGSARFTDTQYF. CDR3 coding DNA: TGTGCCAGCAGCCAACAGGGCTCAGCGAGGTTCACAGATACGCAGTATTTT. The gene calls are TRBV4-2 and TRBJ2-3, with D tentatively TRBD1 (5 bases). V lost 2 bases and J lost 2, with 17 bases in between. The CDR3 spans 17 residues. Germline CDR1 and CDR2: LGHNA and YNFKEQ.